These T cell receptor beta chains were read from a single sample in a study of beta chain features in type 1 diabetes. This table comes from immunoSEQ multiplex PCR, and its TCRdb copy is limited to in-frame clones, with some not included. The sample holds approximately 470,000 clones, approximately 28% seen once. The sample was naive CD4+ T cells from blood. Every receptor here comes from a man younger than 30 in good health. CDR3s include the opening cysteine and the closing phenylalanine or tryptophan. The D gene is left open where the match is weak. Size values are once, few and many counts, or a class for expanded clones, and some rows have none.

J | size | D | length | V | DNA | CDR3
TRBJ2-1 | NA | NA | 12 | TRBV7-2 | TGTGCCAGCAGCTTAGTGCGAGGTGAGCAGTTCTTC | CASSLVRGEQFF
TRBJ2-1 | NA | TRBD1 | 14 | TRBV7-8 | TGTGCCAGCAGCCCAAGACAGGGGGCCCATGAGCAGTTCTTC | CASSPRQGAHEQFF
TRBJ1-3 | NA | NA | 15 | TRBV29-1 | TGCAGCGTTTGGGGACATCAAAGCTCTGGAAACACCATATATTTT | CSVWGHQSSGNTIYF
TRBJ2-1 | once | TRBD2 | 15 | TRBV9 | TGTGCCAGCAGCGTAGCGGGAGGGGTCTACAATGAGCAGTTCTTC | CASSVAGGVYNEQFF
TRBJ2-2 | NA | NA | 15 | TRBV7-9 | TGTGCCAGCAGCCCCCGGGCCCTGACCACCGGGGAGCTGTTTTTT | CASSPRALTTGELFF
TRBJ2-3 | few | NA | 12 | TRBV4-3 | TGCGCCAGCAGCCAAGATAGGAATACGCAGTATTTT | CASSQDRNTQYF
TRBJ2-7 | NA | NA | 13 | TRBV9 | TGTGCCAGCAGCCCAGGTAGCTCCTACGAGCAGTACTTC | CASSPGSSYEQYF
TRBJ2-1 | few | NA | 15 | TRBV4-1 | TGCGCCAGCAGCAGTGAGGGGAACTCCTACAATGAGCAGTTCTTC | CASSSEGNSYNEQFF
TRBJ1-1 | NA | NA | 15 | TRBV4-3 | TGCGCCAGCAGCCGAAAACCGGGCCTGAACACTGAAGCTTTCTTT | CASSRKPGLNTEAFF
TRBJ2-5 | few | NA | 12 | TRBV30 | TGTGCCTGGGCGGGGCCTCAAGAGACCCAGTACTTC | CAWAGPQETQYF
TRBJ2-2 | few | TRBD2 | 16 | TRBV7-2 | TGTGCCAGCAGCCTGGGACTAGCGGGAGGCACCGGGGAGCTGTTTTTT | CASSLGLAGGTGELFF
TRBJ2-2 | few | NA | 11 | TRBV29-1 | TGCAGCGGCTGGGACGGCGGGGAGCTGTTTTTT | CSGWDGGELFF
TRBJ2-3 | NA | TRBD2 | 13 | TRBV5-6 | TGTGCCAGCAGCTTTGCGGGAGCGGATACGCAGTATTTT | CASSFAGADTQYF
TRBJ2-7 | NA | TRBD1 | 16 | TRBV23-1 | TGCGCCAGCAGTCGGCCCTTAGAGGACAGGGTTCACGAGCAGTACTTC | CASSRPLEDRVHEQYF
TRBJ2-7 | few | NA | 14 | TRBV30 | TGTGCCTGGAGTGTAGGGGGAGGATCCTACGAGCAGTACTTC | CAWSVGGGSYEQYF
TRBJ2-3 | few | NA | 9 | TRBV20-1 | TGCAGTGCTAGCGGACGACAGTATTTT | CSASGRQYF
TRBJ2-7 | NA | TRBD2 | 14 | TRBV28 | TGTGCCAGCAGAAGAGCTAGCGGGTCCTACGAGCAGTACTTC | CASRRASGSYEQYF
TRBJ1-1 | NA | NA | 11 | TRBV6-5 | TGTGCCAGCAGCGAGGGCAGCGGAGCTTTCTTT | CASSEGSGAFF
TRBJ2-5 | few | TRBD1 | 17 | TRBV7-8 | TGTGCCAGCAGATCCAGCCGGGACAGGGGCCGCCAAGAGACCCAGTACTTC | CASRSSRDRGRQETQYF
TRBJ2-5 | NA | TRBD1 | 14 | TRBV6-6 | TGTGCCAGCAGTTACTCGACAGGGGGAGAGACCCAGTACTTC | CASSYSTGGETQYF
TRBJ2-4 | NA | NA | 14 | TRBV4-3 | TGCGCCAGCAGCCAACTACAAAGAAGGGGGATTCAGTACTTC | CASSQLQRRGIQYF
TRBJ2-7 | NA | TRBD2 | 15 | TRBV18 | TGTGCCAGCTCACCACTATCTGCGGGAGGTAACGAGCAGTACTTC | CASSPLSAGGNEQYF
TRBJ1-5 | NA | TRBD1 | 13 | TRBV30 | TGTGCCTGGGCTGGACAGGGGGATCAGCCCCAGCATTTT | CAWAGQGDQPQHF
TRBJ1-1 | few | NA | 11 | TRBV6-5 | TGTGCCAGCACCCTCGGGTATGAAGCTTTCTTT | CASTLGYEAFF
TRBJ2-3 | NA | NA | 15 | TRBV7-9 | TGTGCCAGCAGCTTAAGCAGGGTCAAGCAAGATACGCAGTATTTT | CASSLSRVKQDTQYF
TRBJ2-7 | NA | TRBD2 | 11 | TRBV20-1 | TGCAGTGCTCCTAGGACTAGCGAGCAGTACTTC | CSAPRTSEQYF
TRBJ1-2 | NA | TRBD1 | 14 | TRBV30 | TGTGCCTGGGGGGCGACAGGGTTCTTGTATGGCTACACCTTC | CAWGATGFLYGYTF
TRBJ2-3 | NA | TRBD1 | 14 | TRBV9 | TGTGCCAGCAGCTCCAGACAGGGCGCAGATACGCAGTATTTT | CASSSRQGADTQYF
TRBJ1-4 | NA | NA | 10 | TRBV30 | TGTGCCTGGCGGACAGACAAACTGTTTTTT | CAWRTDKLFF
TRBJ2-7 | few | NA | 15 | TRBV29-1 | TGCAGCGTTGAAGTGGCCAGCAGGCGAAACTACGAGCAGTACTTC | CSVEVASRRNYEQYF
TRBJ2-1 | few | NA | 11 | TRBV30 | TGTGCCTGGATCCCACGGGTGGAGCAGTTCTTC | CAWIPRVEQFF
TRBJ2-1 | NA | NA | 13 | TRBV19 | TGTGCCACCAGATCGTCTCTTTACAATGAGCAGTTCTTC | CATRSSLYNEQFF
TRBJ1-2 | NA | TRBD1 | 13 | TRBV30 | TGTGCCTGGAGCCCCACAGGGGTAAATGGCTACACCTTC | CAWSPTGVNGYTF
TRBJ2-5 | NA | TRBD2 | 15 | TRBV7-2 | TGTGCCAGCAGCTTAGGACTAGCGGTGTCGGAGACCCAGTACTTC | CASSLGLAVSETQYF
TRBJ2-2 | NA | TRBD2 | 16 | TRBV9 | TGTGCCAGCAGCGTAAGACTAGCGGCCAACACCGGGGAGCTGTTTTTT | CASSVRLAANTGELFF
TRBJ2-7 | few | TRBD2 | 18 | TRBV30 | TGTGCCTGGAGAAGTCCCCCGGGACTAGCGGGGCGCTCCTACGAGCAGTACTTC | CAWRSPPGLAGRSYEQYF
TRBJ2-1 | few | TRBD1 | 17 | TRBV18 | TGTGCCAGCTCACCACCATCCCCGGGACAGGGGATTGATGAGCAGTTCTTC | CASSPPSPGQGIDEQFF